This T cell receptor beta chain was captured by sequencing in a study of metastatic and nonmetastatic thyroid tumors. In the study overall: Repertoire comparisons spanned blood and tumor or nodule tissue from malignant and benign thyroid patients.

Per the original data handling: Across clinicopathological groups, CDR3 differences served as the basis for building a distant-metastasis classifier for papillary thyroid cancer. TCRdb re-called the PCR reads via MiXCR. TCRdb, not the authors, supplied the V and J calls. The sample carries about 30,000 clones, about 3.9% recorded once. The germline CDR1 and CDR2 sequences are SGHVS and FQNEAQ. The CDR3 length is 16 residues. Trimming took 0 bases from V and 1 from J, leaving 9 bases between them. Study-level results: Malignant thyroid tumors reportedly had TCR beta diversity that was significantly higher than in benign nodules, in blood and tumor.

No treatment of any kind had been given to any patient before thyroid surgery. This clone was counted a few times. Its antigen remains unidentified. The sequence was obtained from a female donor with papillary thyroid cancer or a benign thyroid nodule (not recorded which). Some clones in this sample may be carry-over from other donors' samples. Material: blood. The rearrangement uses TRBV7-8 and TRBJ2-2; TRBD1 is a possible D gene (6 bases). CDR3 residues: CASSLAGQRNTGELFF. CDR3 nucleotide sequence: TGTGCCAGCAGCTTAGCAGGACAGAGGAACACCGGGGAGCTGTTTTTT.